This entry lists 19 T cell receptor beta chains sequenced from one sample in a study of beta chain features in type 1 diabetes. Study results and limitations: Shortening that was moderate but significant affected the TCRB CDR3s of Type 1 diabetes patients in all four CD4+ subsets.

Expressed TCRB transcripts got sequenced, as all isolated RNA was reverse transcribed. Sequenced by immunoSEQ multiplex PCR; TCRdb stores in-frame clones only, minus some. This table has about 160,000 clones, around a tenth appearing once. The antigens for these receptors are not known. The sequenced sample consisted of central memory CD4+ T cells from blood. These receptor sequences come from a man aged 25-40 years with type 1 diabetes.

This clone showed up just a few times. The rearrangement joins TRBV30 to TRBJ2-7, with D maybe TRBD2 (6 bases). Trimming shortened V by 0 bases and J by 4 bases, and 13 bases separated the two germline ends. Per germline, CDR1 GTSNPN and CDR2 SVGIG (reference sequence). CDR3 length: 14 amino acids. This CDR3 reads CAWSVGGLLYEQYF. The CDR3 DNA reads TGTGCCTGGAGTGTAGGCGGACTACTGTACGAGCAGTACTTC.

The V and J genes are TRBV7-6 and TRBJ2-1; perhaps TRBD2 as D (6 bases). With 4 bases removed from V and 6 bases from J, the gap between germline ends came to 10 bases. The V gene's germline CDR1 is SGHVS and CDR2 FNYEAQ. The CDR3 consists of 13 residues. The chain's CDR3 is CASSSQLANEQFF. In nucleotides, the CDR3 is TGTGCCAGCAGCTCTCAACTAGCCAATGAGCAGTTCTTC.

CDR3 sequence: CASSGRYTGELFF. The DNA of the CDR3 is TGTGCCAGCAGCGGGCGATACACCGGGGAGCTGTTTTTT. The rearrangement joins TRBV7-2 to TRBJ2-2; D remains ambiguous. Germline V gene lookup returns CDR1 SGHTA and CDR2 FQGNSA. Trimming took off 5 bases at V and 3 bases at J, with 7 bases between the two ends. This CDR3 is built from 13 residues.

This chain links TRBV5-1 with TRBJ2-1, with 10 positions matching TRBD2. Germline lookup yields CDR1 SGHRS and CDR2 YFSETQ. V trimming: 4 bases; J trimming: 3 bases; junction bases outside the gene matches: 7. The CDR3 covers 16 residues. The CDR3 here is CASSTSGNSLYNEQFF. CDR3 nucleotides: TGCGCCAGCAGCACTAGCGGGAACTCTCTCTACAATGAGCAGTTCTTC.

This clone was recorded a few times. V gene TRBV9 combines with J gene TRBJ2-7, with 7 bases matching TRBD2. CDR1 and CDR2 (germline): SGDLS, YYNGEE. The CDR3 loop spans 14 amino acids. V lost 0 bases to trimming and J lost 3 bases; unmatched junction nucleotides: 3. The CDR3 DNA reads TGTGCCAGCAGCGTAGAATCTAGCGGCTACGAGCAGTACTTC. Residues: CASSVESSGYEQYF.

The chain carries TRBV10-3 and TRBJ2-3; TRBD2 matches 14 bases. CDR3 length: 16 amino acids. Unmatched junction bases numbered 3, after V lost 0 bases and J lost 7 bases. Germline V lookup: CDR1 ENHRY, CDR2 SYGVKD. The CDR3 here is CAISESTSGRVNTQYF. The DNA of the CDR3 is TGTGCCATCAGTGAGTCGACTAGCGGGAGGGTGAATACGCAGTATTTT.

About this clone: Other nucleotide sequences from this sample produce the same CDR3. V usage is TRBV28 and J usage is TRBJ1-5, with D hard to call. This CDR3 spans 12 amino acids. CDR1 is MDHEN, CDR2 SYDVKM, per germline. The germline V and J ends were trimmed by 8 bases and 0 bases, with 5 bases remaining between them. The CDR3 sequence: CASSYSNQPQHF. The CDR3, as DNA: TGTGCCAGCTCTTATAGCAATCAGCCCCAGCATTTT.

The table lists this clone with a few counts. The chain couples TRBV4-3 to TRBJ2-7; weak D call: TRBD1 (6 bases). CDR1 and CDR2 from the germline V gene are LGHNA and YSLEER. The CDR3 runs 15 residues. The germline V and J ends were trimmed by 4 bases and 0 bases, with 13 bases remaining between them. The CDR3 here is CASSRQGGNSYEQYF. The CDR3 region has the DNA TGCGCCAGCAGCCGACAAGGGGGAAACTCCTACGAGCAGTACTTC.

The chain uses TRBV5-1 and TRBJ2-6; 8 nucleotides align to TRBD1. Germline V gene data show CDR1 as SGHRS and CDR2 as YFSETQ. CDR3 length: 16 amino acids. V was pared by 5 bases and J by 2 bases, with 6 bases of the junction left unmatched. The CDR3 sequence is CASRPGQGAGANVLTF. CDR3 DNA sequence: TGCGCCAGCAGACCAGGACAGGGCGCTGGGGCCAACGTCCTGACTTTC.

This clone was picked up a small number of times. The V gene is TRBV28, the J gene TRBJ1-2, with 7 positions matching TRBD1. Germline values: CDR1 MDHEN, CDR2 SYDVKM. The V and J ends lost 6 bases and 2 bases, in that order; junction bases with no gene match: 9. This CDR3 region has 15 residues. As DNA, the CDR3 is TGTGCCAGCAGCTCGGGACAGCTGAGAAACTATGGCTACACCTTC. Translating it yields CASSSGQLRNYGYTF.

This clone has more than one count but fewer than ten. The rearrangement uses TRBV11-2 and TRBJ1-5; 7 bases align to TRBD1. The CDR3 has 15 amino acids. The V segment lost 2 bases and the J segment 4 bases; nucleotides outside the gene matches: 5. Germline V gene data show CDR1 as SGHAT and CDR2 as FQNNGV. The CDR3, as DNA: TGTGCCAGCAGCTTAATGGGACAGACAAATCAGCCCCAGCATTTT. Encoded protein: CASSLMGQTNQPQHF.

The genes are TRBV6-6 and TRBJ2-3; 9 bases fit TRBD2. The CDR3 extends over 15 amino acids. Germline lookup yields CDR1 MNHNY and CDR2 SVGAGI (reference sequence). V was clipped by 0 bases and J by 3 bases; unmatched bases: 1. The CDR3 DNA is TGTGCCAGCAGTTACTCTAGCGGGAGAACAGATACGCAGTATTTT. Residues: CASSYSSGRTDTQYF.

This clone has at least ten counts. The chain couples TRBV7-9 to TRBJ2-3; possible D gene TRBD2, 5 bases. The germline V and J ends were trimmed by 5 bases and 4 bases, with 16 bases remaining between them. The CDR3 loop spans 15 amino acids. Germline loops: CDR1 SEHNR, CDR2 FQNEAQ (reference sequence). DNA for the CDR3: TGTGCCAGCAGCCCAAGCTTGAACGGGGCAGATACGCAGTATTTT. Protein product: CASSPSLNGADTQYF.

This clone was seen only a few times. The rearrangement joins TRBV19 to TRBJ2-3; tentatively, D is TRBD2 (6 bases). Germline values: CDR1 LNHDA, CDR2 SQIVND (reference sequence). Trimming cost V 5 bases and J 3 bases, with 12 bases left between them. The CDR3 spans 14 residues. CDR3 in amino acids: CASSSGDGTDTQYF. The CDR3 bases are TGTGCCAGTAGTTCGGGAGACGGAACAGATACGCAGTATTTT.

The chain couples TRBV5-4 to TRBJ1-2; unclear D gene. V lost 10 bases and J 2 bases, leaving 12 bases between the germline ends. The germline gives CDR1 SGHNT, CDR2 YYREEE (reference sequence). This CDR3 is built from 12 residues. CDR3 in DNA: TGTGCCTTTCACACATCGAACTATGGCTACACCTTC. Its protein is CAFHTSNYGYTF.

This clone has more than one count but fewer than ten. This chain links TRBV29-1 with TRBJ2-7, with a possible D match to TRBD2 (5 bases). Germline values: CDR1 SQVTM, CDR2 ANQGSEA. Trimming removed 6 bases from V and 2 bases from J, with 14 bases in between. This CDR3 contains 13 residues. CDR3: CSVATDGTYEQYF. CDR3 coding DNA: TGCAGCGTCGCGACCGACGGGACCTACGAGCAGTACTTC.

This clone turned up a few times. CDR3 sequence: CASSLGFGDTQYF. The CDR3 DNA sequence: TGTGCCAGCAGCTTAGGGTTCGGAGATACGCAGTATTTT. The chain joins TRBV11-2 to TRBJ2-3; D remains ambiguous. The CDR3 totals 13 residues. V was pared by 1 base and J by 5 bases, with 7 bases between. Germline CDR1 reads SGHAT; CDR2 reads FQNNGV.

Here the CDR3 reads CASSPLLAGSTDTQYF. DNA of the CDR3: TGTGCCAGCAGCCCGTTACTAGCGGGCAGCACAGATACGCAGTATTTT. This sequence joins TRBV4-2 and TRBJ2-3; 9 bases fit TRBD2. V gave up 4 bases and J gave up 0 bases; unmatched junction bases: 5. Germline loops: CDR1 LGHNA, CDR2 YNFKEQ. The CDR3 runs 16 residues.

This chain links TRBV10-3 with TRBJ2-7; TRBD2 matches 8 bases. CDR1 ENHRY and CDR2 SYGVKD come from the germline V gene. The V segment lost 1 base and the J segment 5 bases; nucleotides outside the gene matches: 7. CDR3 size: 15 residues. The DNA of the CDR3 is TGTGCCATCAGTGAGTTAGCCGGGACTAGAAACGAGCAGTACTTC. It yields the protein CAISELAGTRNEQYF.